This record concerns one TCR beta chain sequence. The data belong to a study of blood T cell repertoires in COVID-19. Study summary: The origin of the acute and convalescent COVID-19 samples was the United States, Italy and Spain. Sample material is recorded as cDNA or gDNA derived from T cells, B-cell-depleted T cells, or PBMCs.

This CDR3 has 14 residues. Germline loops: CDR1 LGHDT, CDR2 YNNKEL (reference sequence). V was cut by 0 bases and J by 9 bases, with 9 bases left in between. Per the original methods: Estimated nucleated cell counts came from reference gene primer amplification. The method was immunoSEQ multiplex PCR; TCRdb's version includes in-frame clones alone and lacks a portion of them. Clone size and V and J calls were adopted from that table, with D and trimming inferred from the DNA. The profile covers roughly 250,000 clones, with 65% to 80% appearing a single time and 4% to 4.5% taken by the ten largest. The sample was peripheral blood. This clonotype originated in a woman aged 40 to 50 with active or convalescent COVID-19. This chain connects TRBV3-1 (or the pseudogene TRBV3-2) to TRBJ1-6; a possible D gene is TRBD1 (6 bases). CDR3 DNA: TGTGCCAGCAGCCAAGACAGGGGACGTTCACCCCTCCACTTT. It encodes CASSQDRGRSPLHF.